Below, 24 T cell receptor beta chains from the same sample are listed, as sequenced in a study of blood T cell repertoires in COVID-19. Generated by immunoSEQ multiplex PCR, the TCRdb table keeps only in-frame clones and is missing some. Counted here are 310,000 or so clones, approximately 85% occurring once; the ten biggest clones make up roughly 1.6%. Sequenced input: peripheral blood. The receptors derive from a woman aged 50 to 60 with acute or convalescent COVID-19.

This clone was recorded once. The chain carries TRBV19 and TRBJ2-7; 10 bases fit TRBD1. V gave up 6 bases and J gave up 5 bases; unmatched junction bases: 10. CDR3 length: 15 amino acids. Looked up from germline, CDR1 is LNHDA and CDR2 is SQIVND (reference sequence). The CDR3 DNA is TGTGCCAGTAGAACCCAAGGGACAGGGGACCACGAGCAGTACTTC. As protein: CASRTQGTGDHEQYF.

The chain carries TRBV5-6 and TRBJ2-1, with 8 positions matching TRBD1. V dropped 5 bases and J dropped 7; count of bases not matched to a gene: 8. CDR1 and CDR2 (germline): SGHDT, YYEEEE. The CDR3 has 14 residues. CDR3 bases: TGTGCCAGCAGTTTAGGACAGGGAAGGAATGAGCAGTTCTTC. Translation: CASSLGQGRNEQFF.

This rearrangement joins TRBV5-1 to TRBJ2-2; 7 bases match TRBD2. Germline CDR1 reads SGHRS; CDR2 reads YFSETQ. V lost 4 bases to trimming and J lost 6 bases; unmatched junction nucleotides: 9. This CDR3 is built from 15 residues. CDR3 region: CASSAGDRGAGELFF. In DNA, the CDR3 is TGCGCCAGCAGCGCGGGAGATCGGGGGGCCGGGGAGCTGTTTTTT.

The V gene is TRBV28, the J gene TRBJ1-3; the D gene is possibly TRBD1 (6 bases). Trimming stripped 10 bases from V and 4 bases from J, with 14 bases between. The CDR3 has 13 amino acids. Looked up from germline, CDR1 is MDHEN and CDR2 is SYDVKM. CDR3 in amino acids: CATTQGYGNTIYF. CDR3 nucleotide sequence: TGTGCCACCACACAGGGATACGGAAACACCATATATTTT.

The genes are TRBV5-1 and TRBJ2-3; TRBD1 might be the D (6 bases). V was cut by 1 base and J by 5 bases, with 14 bases left in between. CDR3 length: 15 amino acids. Germline V gene data show CDR1 as SGHRS and CDR2 as YFSETQ. The chain's CDR3 is CASSLTPQGQDTQYF. CDR3 nucleotide sequence: TGCGCCAGCAGCTTGACCCCCCAGGGGCAAGATACGCAGTATTTT.

V gene TRBV18 combines with J gene TRBJ2-5; 10 bases line up with TRBD1. The CDR3 loop spans 16 amino acids. The junction had 8 bases not matched to a gene; V was cut back by 3 bases and J by 4 bases. Germline V CDR1 and CDR2: KGHSH, LQKENI. Written as DNA, the CDR3 is TGTGCCAGCTCACCGAGACGTGACAGGGGGCGAGAGACCCAGTACTTC. It translates to CASSPRRDRGRETQYF.

The chain employs TRBV7-9 and TRBJ1-2; TRBD1 is a possible D gene (6 bases). Trimming removed 1 base at V and 5 bases at J, with 14 bases between. Germline assignment: CDR1 SEHNR and CDR2 FQNEAQ (reference sequence). The CDR3 is 15 amino acids. CDR3 protein: CASSLGGGAGYGYTF. In DNA form, the CDR3 reads TGTGCCAGCAGCTTAGGAGGGGGGGCTGGTTATGGCTACACCTTC.

This clone was found once. The chain is built from TRBV29-1 and TRBJ2-1; 9 bases line up with TRBD2. This CDR3 spans 14 amino acids. J gave up 6 bases and V 4 bases, and 7 bases lay outside the gene matches. Germline-derived CDR1 and CDR2 are SQVTM and ANQGSEA. CDR3 protein: CSVGSSGNGNEQFF. In nucleotides, the CDR3 is TGCAGCGTTGGGTCTAGCGGGAATGGCAATGAGCAGTTCTTC.

V gene TRBV2 combines with J gene TRBJ2-3, with 8 bases that match TRBD2. The J segment lost 1 base and the V segment lost 5 bases, leaving 11 bases of the junction unmatched. The V gene's germline CDR1 is SNHLY and CDR2 FYNNEI. The CDR3 extends over 17 amino acids. CDR3 sequence: CASSKRQSLAGTDTQYF. DNA for the CDR3: TGTGCCAGCAGTAAGAGACAGTCACTAGCGGGCACAGATACGCAGTATTTT. The full variable domain, rest sourced from reference TRBV2 and TRBJ2-3, is EPEVTQTPSHQVTQMGQEVILRCVPISNHLYFYWYRQILGQKVEFLVSFYNNEISEKSEIFDDQFSVERPDGSNFTLKIRSTKLEDSAMYFCASSKRQSLAGTDTQYFGPGTRLTVL.

This clone appeared once. The rearrangement links TRBV7-9 to TRBJ2-5; weak D call: TRBD2 (5 bases). The CDR3 covers 17 residues. The germline V gene has CDR1 SEHNR and CDR2 FQNEAQ (reference sequence). V lost 5 bases, J lost 4 bases, and 23 bases lay in between. For the CDR3, the DNA is TGTGCCAGCAGCCCGAAGGCCGTCGTTGGAGGTCTAGAGACCCAGTACTTC. This gives the protein CASSPKAVVGGLETQYF.

The V call is TRBV27, the J call TRBJ2-1; possible D gene TRBD1, 6 bases. Trimming took off 2 bases at V and 7 bases at J, with 21 bases between the two ends. CDR1 and CDR2 (germline): MNHEY, SMNVEV (reference sequence). This CDR3 spans 17 amino acids. The CDR3 DNA is TGTGCCAGCAGTTTAGTGGGGGCGGGTGTTGGTGATAATGAGCAGTTCTTC. Translation gives CASSLVGAGVGDNEQFF.

This sequence joins TRBV5-1 and TRBJ2-1, with 11 bases aligning to TRBD2. V lost 0 bases to trimming and J lost 6 bases; unmatched junction nucleotides: 2. CDR1 and CDR2 from the germline V gene are SGHRS and YFSETQ. The CDR3 loop spans 15 amino acids. Here the CDR3 reads CASSLVGTSGNEQFF. The CDR3 bases are TGCGCCAGCAGCTTGGTAGGGACTAGCGGCAATGAGCAGTTCTTC.

V gene TRBV19 combines with J gene TRBJ1-1, with 12 bases lining up with TRBD1. The junction had 6 bases not matched to a gene; V was cut back by 8 bases and J by 5 bases. Per germline, CDR1 LNHDA and CDR2 SQIVND (reference sequence). This CDR3 has 14 residues. The CDR3 loop reads CASRRGQGATEAFF. The CDR3 DNA sequence: TGTGCCAGTCGGAGGGGACAGGGGGCTACTGAAGCTTTCTTT.

The chain joins TRBV24-1 to TRBJ2-1; 10 bases are a match to TRBD2. CDR1 and CDR2 (germline): KGHDR, SFDVKD. The CDR3 runs 16 residues. V lost 7 bases, J lost 6 bases, and 11 bases stayed unmatched. The CDR3 loop is CATSDSGTSDRNEQFF. CDR3 sequence (DNA): TGTGCCACCAGCGACTCCGGGACTAGCGACCGCAATGAGCAGTTCTTC.

CDR3 amino acids: CASRYRGYEQYF. The DNA of the CDR3 is TGTGCCAGCAGGTACAGGGGCTACGAGCAGTACTTC. This sequence joins TRBV28 and TRBJ2-7, with TRBD1 matching 7 bases. J was trimmed by 3 bases and V by 6 bases; bases with no gene match: 2. This CDR3 comprises 12 residues. Germline V gives CDR1 MDHEN, CDR2 SYDVKM.

The chain combines TRBV25-1 with TRBJ1-4; no firm D call. The CDR3 is made up of 16 amino acids. The ends were cut back, 0 bases at V and 4 bases at J, with 12 bases in the middle. Germline values: CDR1 MGHDK, CDR2 SYGVNS. The DNA for the CDR3 is TGTGCCAGCAGTGAATATAAGGCAGGAGGTAATGAAAAACTGTTTTTT. Translation gives CASSEYKAGGNEKLFF.

This clone has more than one count but fewer than ten. The CDR3 DNA is TGTGCCAGTAGTATGAGGGGACAGTTCAATCAGCCCCAGCATTTT. It specifies CASSMRGQFNQPQHF. The chain combines TRBV19 with TRBJ1-5, with 7 nucleotides matching TRBD1. Germline lookup yields CDR1 LNHDA and CDR2 SQIVND (reference sequence). The CDR3 contains 15 residues. Trimming cost V 3 bases and J 3 bases; bases outside gene matches: 5.

The rearrangement joins TRBV11-3 to TRBJ2-2; a possible D gene is TRBD1 (5 bases). CDR1 and CDR2 (germline): SGHNT, YENEEA. V was shortened by 8 bases and J by 3 bases, with 10 bases between the two germline ends. This CDR3 contains 13 residues. In nucleotides, the CDR3 is TGTGCCAGCGCACCCAGGGACACCGGGGAGCTGTTTTTT. It encodes CASAPRDTGELFF.

V is TRBV5-1 and J is TRBJ1-2; D might be TRBD1 (5 bases). Trimming removed 3 bases from V and 4 bases from J, with 10 bases in between. The germline V gene encodes CDR1 SGHRS and CDR2 YFSETQ. This CDR3 contains 13 residues. Here the CDR3 DNA reads TGCGCCAGCAGCTCACCCGGGGGCTATGGCTACACCTTC. Protein: CASSSPGGYGYTF.

The rearrangement joins TRBV19 to TRBJ1-4; D is possibly TRBD1 (5 bases). Between the trimmed V and J ends, which lost 6 bases and 8 bases, there was a span of 10 bases. This CDR3 is built from 12 residues. Germline loops: CDR1 LNHDA, CDR2 SQIVND (reference sequence). Here the CDR3 reads CASRGTGEKLFF. The CDR3 coding sequence is TGTGCCAGTAGGGGGACTGGGGAAAAACTGTTTTTT.

This clone occurred a few times. V usage is TRBV3-1 (or the pseudogene TRBV3-2) and J usage is TRBJ2-7; no firm D call. CDR3 length: 14 amino acids. Trimming cost V 1 base and J 2 bases, with 9 bases left between them. Germline CDR1 LGHDT, CDR2 YNNKEL (reference sequence). The CDR3 nucleotides read TGTGCCAGCAGCCAAGTGGCTCAAACCTACGAGCAGTACTTC. It specifies CASSQVAQTYEQYF.

This chain connects TRBV6-9 to TRBJ2-7; 8 bases agree with TRBD2. Trimming took 4 bases from V and 3 from J; bases not matched to a gene: 14. This CDR3 spans 17 amino acids. Germline values: CDR1 MNHGY, CDR2 SVAAGI. CDR3 in DNA: TGTGCCAGCAGTTCAAGAGGACTAGCAGATCCCTTCTACGAGCAGTACTTC. Its protein is CASSSRGLADPFYEQYF.

The chain employs TRBV11-2 and TRBJ1-1, with a possible D match to TRBD1 (6 bases). The CDR3 spans 15 residues. Trimming took off 2 bases at V and 5 bases at J, with 15 bases between the two ends. Germline V gene sequence: CDR1 SGHAT, CDR2 FQNNGV. This chain's CDR3 is CASSLNPGARTEAFF. In DNA, the CDR3 is TGTGCCAGCAGCTTAAACCCAGGGGCGAGGACTGAAGCTTTCTTT.

The CDR3 DNA reads as TGCGCCAGCAGCCAAGCGGCCTCTGAGGGATTCTATGGCTACACCTTC. Translation: CASSQAASEGFYGYTF. The chain links TRBV4-1 to TRBJ1-2, with D uncertain. CDR1 and CDR2 (germline): MGHRA, YSYEKL. Between the trimmed V and J ends, which lost 1 base and 4 bases, there was a span of 16 bases. The CDR3 runs 16 residues.